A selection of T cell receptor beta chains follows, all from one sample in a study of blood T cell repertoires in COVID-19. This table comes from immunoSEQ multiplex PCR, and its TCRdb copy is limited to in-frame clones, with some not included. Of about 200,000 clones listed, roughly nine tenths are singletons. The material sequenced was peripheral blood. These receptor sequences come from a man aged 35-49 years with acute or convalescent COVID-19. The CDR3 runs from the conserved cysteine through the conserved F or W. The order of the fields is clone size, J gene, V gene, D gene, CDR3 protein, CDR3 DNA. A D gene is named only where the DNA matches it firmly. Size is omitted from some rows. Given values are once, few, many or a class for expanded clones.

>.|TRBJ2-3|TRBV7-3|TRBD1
CASSRTGGKDTQYF
TGTGCCAGCAGCCGGACAGGGGGAAAAGATACGCAGTATTTT
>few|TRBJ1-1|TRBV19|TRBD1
CASRPTGGQYTEAFF
TGTGCCAGTAGGCCTACAGGGGGACAGTACACTGAAGCTTTCTTT
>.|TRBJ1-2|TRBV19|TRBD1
CASSGTGVYGYTF
TGTGCCTCCTCCGGGACAGGGGTTTATGGCTACACCTTC
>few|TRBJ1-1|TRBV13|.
CASSLNGGYEAFF
TGTGCCAGCAGCTTAAACGGGGGGTATGAAGCTTTCTTT
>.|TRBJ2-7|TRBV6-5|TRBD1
CASRGQSYEQYF
TGTGCCAGCCGGGGACAGTCCTACGAGCAGTACTTC
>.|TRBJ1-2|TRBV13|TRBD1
CASSNDRGNYGYTF
TGTGCCAGCAGCAACGACAGGGGGAACTATGGCTACACCTTC
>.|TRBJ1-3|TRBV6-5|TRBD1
CASRADRGRNTIYF
TGTGCCAGCCGCGCAGACAGGGGTCGAAACACCATATATTTT
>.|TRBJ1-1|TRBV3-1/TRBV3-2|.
CASSQEPGGTEAFF
TGTGCCAGCAGCCAAGAACCCGGGGGCACTGAAGCTTTCTTT
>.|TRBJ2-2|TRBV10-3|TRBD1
CAISTGQGATGELFF
TGTGCCATTTCGACGGGACAGGGGGCGACCGGGGAGCTGTTTTTT
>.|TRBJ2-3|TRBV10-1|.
CASSESSIGGTQYF
TGCGCCAGCAGTGAGAGTTCTATTGGTGGTACGCAGTATTTT
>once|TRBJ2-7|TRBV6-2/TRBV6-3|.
CASSAGQFYEQYF
TGTGCCAGCAGTGCGGGACAGTTTTACGAGCAGTACTTC
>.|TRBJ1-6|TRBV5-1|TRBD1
CASSLLGRGLDSPLHF
TGCGCCAGCAGCTTACTGGGCAGGGGGTTGGATTCACCCCTCCACTTT
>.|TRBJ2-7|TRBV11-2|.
CASSLRGGVLLGEQYF
TGTGCCAGCAGCTTAAGGGGCGGGGTTCTTCTAGGCGAGCAGTACTTC
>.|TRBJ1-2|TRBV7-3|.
CASSLMAGFGYTF
TGTGCCAGCAGCTTAATGGCGGGGTTCGGCTACACCTTC
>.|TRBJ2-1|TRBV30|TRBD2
CAWRRTSGEYNEQFF
TGTGCCTGGAGGCGCACTAGCGGAGAGTACAATGAGCAGTTCTTC
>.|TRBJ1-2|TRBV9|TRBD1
CASSGSDRGSPGYTF
TGTGCCAGCAGCGGATCGGACAGGGGGTCTCCTGGCTACACCTTC
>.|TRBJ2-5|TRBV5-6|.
CASSLGGPETQYF
TGTGCCAGCAGCTTGGGGGGGCCCGAGACCCAGTACTTC
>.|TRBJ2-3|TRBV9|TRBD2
CASSPGLAGGPRTQYF
TGTGCCAGCAGCCCTGGACTAGCGGGGGGGCCTCGTACGCAGTATTTT
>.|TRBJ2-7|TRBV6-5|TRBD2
CASSYSLGGDEQYF
TGTGCCAGCAGTTACTCTCTGGGAGGGGACGAGCAGTACTTC
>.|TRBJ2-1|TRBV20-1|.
CSALYNEQFF
TGCAGTGCTCTCTACAATGAGCAGTTCTTC
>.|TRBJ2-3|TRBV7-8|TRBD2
CASSLAWAGVTDTQYF
TGTGCCAGCAGCTTAGCGTGGGCGGGGGTCACAGATACGCAGTATTTT
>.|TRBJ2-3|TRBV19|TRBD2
CASSITAAGGRGGTQYF
TGTGCCAGTAGTATAACCGCAGCGGGGGGGCGAGGAGGAACGCAGTATTTT
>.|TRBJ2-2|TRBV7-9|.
CASKRGGTGELFF
TGTGCCAGCAAAAGGGGAGGCACCGGGGAGCTGTTTTTT
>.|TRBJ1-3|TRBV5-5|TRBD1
CASSLDRASGNTIYF
TGTGCCAGCAGCCTGGACAGGGCCTCTGGAAACACCATATATTTT
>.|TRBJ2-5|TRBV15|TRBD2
CATRTSGGQETQYF
TGTGCCACAAGGACTAGCGGGGGTCAAGAGACCCAGTACTTC
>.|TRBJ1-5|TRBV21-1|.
CASSKGRGFYSNQPQHF
TGTGCCAGCAGCAAGGGTAGGGGATTCTATAGCAATCAGCCCCAGCATTTT
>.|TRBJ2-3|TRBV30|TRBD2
CARSGGTDTQYF
TGTGCCCGTAGCGGGGGCACAGATACGCAGTATTTT
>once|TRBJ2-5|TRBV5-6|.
CASSRSGVQETQYF
TGTGCCAGCAGCCGATCGGGGGTCCAAGAGACCCAGTACTTC
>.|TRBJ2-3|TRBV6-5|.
CASSYRAGGSTDTQYF
TGTGCCAGCAGTTACAGGGCAGGGGGGAGCACAGATACGCAGTATTTT
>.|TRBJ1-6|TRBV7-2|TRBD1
CASSWDRAIGNSPLHF
TGTGCCAGCAGCTGGGACAGGGCTATCGGCAATTCACCCCTCCACTTT
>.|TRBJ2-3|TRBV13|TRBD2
CASSLGRGGATQYF
TGTGCCAGCAGCTTAGGGCGGGGGGGTGCTACGCAGTATTTT
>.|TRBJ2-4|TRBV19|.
CASRPGASAKNIQYF
TGTGCCAGTAGACCTGGGGCCTCGGCCAAAAACATTCAGTACTTC
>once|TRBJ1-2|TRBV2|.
CASPHREGYGYTF
TGTGCCAGCCCGCACAGGGAAGGCTATGGCTACACCTTC
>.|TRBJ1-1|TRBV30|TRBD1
CAWNRQGGTEAFF
TGTGCCTGGAACAGACAGGGAGGCACTGAAGCTTTCTTT
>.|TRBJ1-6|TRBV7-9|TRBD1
CASSLGPGQQNSPLHF
TGTGCCAGCAGCTTAGGCCCGGGACAGCAAAATTCACCCCTCCACTTT
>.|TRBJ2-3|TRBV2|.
CASKVPSADTQYF
TGTGCCAGCAAAGTCCCTAGCGCAGATACGCAGTATTTT
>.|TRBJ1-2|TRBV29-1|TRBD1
CSVRTGWGYTF
TGCAGCGTTCGGACAGGCTGGGGCTACACCTTC
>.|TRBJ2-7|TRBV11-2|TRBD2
CASSPRTSGGYYEQYF
TGTGCCAGCAGCCCAAGGACTAGCGGGGGGTACTACGAGCAGTACTTC
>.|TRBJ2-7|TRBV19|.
CASSTLGDEQYF
TGTGCCAGTAGTACTCTCGGGGACGAGCAGTACTTC
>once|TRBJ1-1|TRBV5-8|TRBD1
CASCRGTGSKAEAFF
TGTGCCAGCTGCCGTGGGACAGGGTCTAAGGCTGAAGCTTTCTTT
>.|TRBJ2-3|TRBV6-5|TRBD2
CASSLGGTDTQYF
TGTGCCAGCAGTTTGGGGGGGACAGATACGCAGTATTTT
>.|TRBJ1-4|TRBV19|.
CASRAQATNEKLFF
TGTGCCAGTAGAGCCCAAGCAACTAATGAAAAACTGTTTTTT
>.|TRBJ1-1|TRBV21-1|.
CASSKEQIQTGSAFF
TGTGCCAGCAGCAAAGAACAGATTCAGACAGGGTCGGCTTTCTTT
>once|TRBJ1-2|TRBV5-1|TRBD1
CASSWGQGATYGYTF
TGCGCCAGCAGCTGGGGACAGGGGGCGACCTATGGCTACACCTTC